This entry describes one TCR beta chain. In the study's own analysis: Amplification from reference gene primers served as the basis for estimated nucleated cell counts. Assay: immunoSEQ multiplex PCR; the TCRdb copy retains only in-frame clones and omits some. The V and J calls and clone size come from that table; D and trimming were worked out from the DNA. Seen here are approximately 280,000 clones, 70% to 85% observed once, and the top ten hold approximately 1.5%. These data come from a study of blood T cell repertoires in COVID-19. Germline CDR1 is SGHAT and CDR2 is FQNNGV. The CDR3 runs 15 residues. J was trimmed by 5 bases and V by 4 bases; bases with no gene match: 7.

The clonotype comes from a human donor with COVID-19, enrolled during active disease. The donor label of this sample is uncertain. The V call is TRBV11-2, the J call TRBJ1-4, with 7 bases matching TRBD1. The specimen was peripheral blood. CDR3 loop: CASSSYRGKNEKLFF. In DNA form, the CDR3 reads TGTGCCAGCAGCTCCTACAGGGGAAAGAATGAAAAACTGTTTTTT.